This entry is about one T cell receptor beta chain. Germline CDR1 MDHEN, CDR2 SYDVKM. The CDR3 extends over 16 amino acids. This entry is derived from a study of monozygotic twins with inflammatory bowel disease. Each sample's cDNA came from eight separate reactions. Added by template switching were UMIs that each held a 6-nucleotide sample barcode. TCRdb re-called the 5' RACE reads and catalogs CDR3 proteins one per entry, DNA excluded. The repertoire table contains around 380,000 distinct CDR3 sequences. J is TRBJ2-7 and V is TRBV28; without DNA, the TCRdb call of TRBD2 cannot be checked. The sequenced sample was blood. The source of this sequence is a human donor with ulcerative colitis or Crohn's disease, or a healthy co-twin of an affected twin (not recorded which). This chain's CDR3 is CASRSWTSGSGYEQYF.